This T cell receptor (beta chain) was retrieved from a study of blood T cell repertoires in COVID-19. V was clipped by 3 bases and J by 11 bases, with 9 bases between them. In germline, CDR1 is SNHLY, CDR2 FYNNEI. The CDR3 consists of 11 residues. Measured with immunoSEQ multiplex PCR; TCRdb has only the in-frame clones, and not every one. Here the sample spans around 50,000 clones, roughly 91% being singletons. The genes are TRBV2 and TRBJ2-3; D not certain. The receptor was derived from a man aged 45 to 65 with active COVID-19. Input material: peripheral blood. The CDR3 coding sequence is TGTGCCAGCAGTGATGAATACGGGCAGTATTTT. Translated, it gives CASSDEYGQYF. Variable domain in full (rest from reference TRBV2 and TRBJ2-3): EPEVTQTPSHQVTQMGQEVILRCVPISNHLYFYWYRQILGQKVEFLVSFYNNEISEKSEIFDDQFSVERPDGSNFTLKIRSTKLEDSAMYFCASSDEYGQYFGPGTRLTVL.